Below, 22 T cell receptor beta chains from the same sample are listed, as sequenced in a study of T cells in women clearing cervical HPV infection. Clones were sequenced by immunoSEQ multiplex PCR, and TCRdb holds only the in-frame ones, with some missing. Its clone listing holds some 30,000 clones. Sequencing input: blood buffy coat. These receptors were collected from a woman between 18 and 70 years old with a cervical HPV16 infection that either progressed to CIN3+ or cleared (not recorded which).

On this clone: The read is 3 residues too short to cover the CDR3 end, so that end is filled in from the germline J gene. The gene calls are TRBV11-2 and TRBJ2-2; D remains unclear. The CDR3 consists of 11 residues. The germline gives CDR1 SGHAT, CDR2 FQNNGV. V shed 6 bases and J shed 5 bases, with 4 bases lying between them. The CDR3 bases that were read are TGTGCCAGCAGACAAACCGGGGAG. Translating it yields CASRQTGE. The CDR3 as a whole reads CASRQTGELFF.

The CDR3 region is CASRTGVSAGELFF. CDR3 bases read: TGTGCCAGCCGGACAGGGGTTTCCGCCGGGGAG. J is TRBJ2-2 and V is TRBV5-4; TRBD1 matches at 9 bases. The DNA ends 3 residues before the CDR3 does, and the rest of the CDR3 is filled in from the germline J gene. This CDR3 contains 14 residues. Germline CDR1 SGHNT, CDR2 YYREEE (reference sequence). V lost 7 bases to trimming and J lost 6 bases; unmatched junction nucleotides: 7.

In the case of this clone: The CDR3 end lies 3 residues beyond the end of the read and is filled in from the germline J gene. The genes are TRBV2 and TRBJ1-5; D not certain. The germline V gene has CDR1 SNHLY and CDR2 FYNNEI. V lost 0 bases and J lost 5, with 11 bases in between. The CDR3 totals 15 residues. CDR3 sequence: CASSEAPAGDQPQHF. The sequenced CDR3 bases are TGTGCCAGCAGTGAAGCACCGGCGGGTGATCAGCCC.

About this clone: The read terminates 3 residues before the CDR3 end, so the remaining end is supplied by the germline J gene. The rearrangement links TRBV6-1 to TRBJ2-3; 8 positions agree with TRBD1. Looked up from germline, CDR1 is MNHNS and CDR2 is SASEGT. The junction had 4 bases not matched to a gene; V was cut back by 3 bases and J by 2 bases. The CDR3 length is 15 residues. The sequenced CDR3 bases are TGTGCCAGCAGTGACAGGGGGCGAACCACAGATACG. Translation gives CASSDRGRTTDT. The entire CDR3 protein is CASSDRGRTTDTQYF.

Points on this clone: From the germline J gene comes the end of the CDR3, since the read stops 3 residues before it. The gene calls are TRBV2 and TRBJ2-1, with a tentative D call TRBD1 (6 bases). V was clipped by 4 bases and J by 8 bases, with 18 bases between them. The germline V gene has CDR1 SNHLY and CDR2 FYNNEI. This CDR3 is 15 amino acids long. CDR3 in amino acids: CASSGGGLHYDEQFF. CDR3 DNA (partial): TGTGCCAGCAGTGGAGGGGGTCTCCATTACGATGAG.

Details on this clone: The CDR3 end falls 3 residues outside the read, so it is completed with the germline J gene. The rearrangement links TRBV6-2 or TRBV6-3 to TRBJ2-1; the match to TRBD1 covers 7 bases. The germline V gene has CDR1 MNHEY and CDR2 SVGEGT. The V and J ends lost 6 bases and 0 bases, in that order; junction bases with no gene match: 8. This CDR3 has 16 amino acids. The DNA read from the CDR3 is TGTGCCAGCAGAACCGTTGGGGACAGCTCCTACAATGAG. This codes for CASRTVGDSSYNE. The CDR3, in full, reads CASRTVGDSSYNEQFF.

The CDR3 here is CASSLRGSNQPQHF. The CDR3 DNA, read in part, is TGTGCCAGCAGCCTCAGGGGATCCAATCAGCCC. V is TRBV2 and J is TRBJ1-5; D perhaps matches TRBD1 (6 bases). The missing CDR3 end, 3 residues past where the read stops, is filled in from the germline J gene. The CDR3 contains 14 residues. The V gene lost 6 bases and the J gene lost 3 bases, with 12 bases spanning the gap. Germline-derived CDR1 and CDR2 are SNHLY and FYNNEI.

About this clone itself: A read error may account for a junction end that differs from germline. With the read ending 3 residues before the CDR3 end, the germline J gene is used to fill in that end. V and J are TRBV10-3 and TRBJ1-3; D gene ambiguous. CDR1 and CDR2 from the germline V gene are ENHRY and SYGVKD. This CDR3 spans 12 amino acids. The CDR3 bases that were read are TGTGCCATCATGGGCTCTGGAAACACG. Translation gives CAIMGSGNT. The CDR3 as a whole reads CAIMGSGNTIYF.

Concerning this clone itself: The read terminates 3 residues ahead of where the CDR3 ends, so the germline J gene completes it. This chain uses TRBV2 with TRBJ1-1; 7 bases align to TRBD1. The V gene's germline CDR1 is SNHLY and CDR2 FYNNEI. The CDR3 is 13 residues long. J gave up 1 base and V 7 bases, and 3 bases lay outside the gene matches. Partial CDR3 DNA: TGTGCCAGCAACAGGGGTGCGAACACTGAA. Amino acids: CASNRGANTE. The complete CDR3 protein is CASNRGANTEAFF.

On this clone itself: The DNA ends 3 residues before the CDR3 does, and the rest of the CDR3 is filled in from the germline J gene. The chain couples TRBV10-1 to TRBJ2-7; the D is unclear. CDR3 length: 13 residues. Germline lookup yields CDR1 WNHNN and CDR2 SYGVQD (reference sequence). Trimming shortened V by 4 bases and J by 6 bases, and 13 bases separated the two germline ends. The CDR3 bases that were read are TGCGCCAGCAGTGGCTTCCTTCTAGGCGAG. Translation: CASSGFLLGE. The full CDR3 sequence reads CASSGFLLGEQYF.

The CDR3 here is CSVRTGKSYEQYF. The CDR3 bases that were read are TGCAGCGTTCGGACAGGGAAATCCTACGAG. The rearrangement links TRBV29-1 to TRBJ2-7; TRBD1 agrees at 8 bases. The CDR3 end is not reached by the read, which stops 3 residues before it; the germline J gene fills it in. The J segment lost 1 base and the V segment lost 5 bases, leaving 4 bases of the junction unmatched. CDR1 is SQVTM, CDR2 ANQGSEA, per germline. This CDR3 is built from 13 residues.

CDR3 residues: CASGFSTGPQHF. Incomplete CDR3 DNA: TGTGCTAGTGGTTTTTCGACAGGGCCC. The chain has TRBV12-5 and TRBJ1-5; a possible D gene is TRBD1 (6 bases). The CDR3 end lies 3 residues beyond the end of the read and is filled in from the germline J gene. Trimming shortened V by 3 bases and J by 9 bases, and 9 bases separated the two germline ends. Germline-derived CDR1 and CDR2 are LGHNT and FRNRAP. The CDR3 runs 12 residues.

The CDR3 bases that were read are TGCAGCTCATGGGACAGACCCTATGGC. Protein sequence: CSSWDRPYG. In full, the CDR3 is CSSWDRPYGYTF. This chain connects TRBV29-1 to TRBJ1-2; 7 positions agree with TRBD1. The sequenced fragment ends 3 residues before the CDR3 boundary, so the rest is inferred from the germline J gene. After removal of 8 bases from V and 4 bases from J, the junction contained 7 bases not matched to a gene. CDR1 is SQVTM and CDR2 is ANQGSEA in the germline V gene. The CDR3 runs 12 residues.

A word on this clone: At one boundary the junction diverges from the germline segment, which might be a read error. Read data end 3 residues before the CDR3 end; the end is taken from the germline J gene. This chain joins TRBV4-2 and TRBJ1-2; D possibly corresponds to TRBD1 (5 bases). CDR1 LGHNA and CDR2 YNFKEQ come from the germline V gene. The CDR3 has 18 residues. The CDR3 sequence: CASSQEATATLGNYGYTF. The part of the CDR3 DNA that was read is TGCGCCAGCAGCCAAGAGGCGACAGCAACGCTGGGGAACTATGGC.

Turning to this clone: Read coverage stops 3 residues before the CDR3 terminus; the germline J gene supplies the remainder. The rearrangement links TRBV5-6 to TRBJ2-3, with 11 bases fitting TRBD1. The CDR3 runs to 15 residues. With 3 bases clipped from V and 6 bases from J, the junction kept 6 bases outside the gene matches. The germline V gene has CDR1 SGHDT and CDR2 YYEEEE. This CDR3 is CASSYRTGGADTQYF. The covered CDR3 bases are TGTGCCAGCAGCTACCGGACAGGGGGCGCGGATACG.

Concerning this clone: The DNA ends 3 residues before the CDR3 does, and the rest of the CDR3 is filled in from the germline J gene. The chain links TRBV7-3 to TRBJ2-7; TRBD1 aligns across 8 bases. V shed 3 bases, J shed 5 bases, and the junction held 12 bases outside the gene matches. The CDR3 extends over 16 amino acids. Germline CDR1 and CDR2: SGHTA and FQGTGA. The CDR3 is CASSFRPGQDQDEQYF. CDR3 DNA (partial): TGTGCCAGCAGCTTCCGGCCGGGACAGGATCAGGACGAG.

For this clone: Read sequence stops 3 residues before the CDR3 end, and the germline J gene provides the missing end. The chain recombines TRBV14 with TRBJ1-2; a weak D match, TRBD1 (6 bases). CDR1 and CDR2 from the germline V gene are SGHDN and FVKESK. This CDR3 has 12 residues. CDR3 protein: CASSQAGGGYTF. The CDR3 bases that were read are TGTGCCAGCAGCCAAGCTGGGGGCGGC.

Concerning this clone itself: The read terminates 3 residues before the CDR3 end, so the remaining end is supplied by the germline J gene. This chain connects TRBV7-8 to TRBJ2-3; 8 positions match TRBD2. With V trimmed by 1 base and J by 0 bases, 3 bases remained unmatched. The CDR3 loop spans 16 amino acids. Germline V gene lookup returns CDR1 SGHVS and CDR2 FQNEAQ. CDR3 sequence: CASSLGTSSSTDTQYF. CDR3 DNA, as far as it was read: TGTGCCAGCAGCTTAGGGACTAGCTCTAGCACAGATACG.

CDR3 DNA (partial): TGTGCCTGGAGTGTAGGACAGGGGAGGGAGCATCAGCCG. This translates into CAWSVGQGREHQP. The whole CDR3 sequence reads CAWSVGQGREHQPQYF. The rearrangement links TRBV30 to TRBJ2-3, with 9 bases aligning to TRBD1. The read stops 3 residues short of the end of the CDR3; the missing end is completed from the germline J gene. The CDR3 runs to 16 residues. CDR1 GTSNPN and CDR2 SVGIG come from the germline V gene (reference sequence).

As to this clone: Coverage ceases 3 residues before the CDR3 finishes, and the germline J gene fills in the end. The chain uses TRBV6-2 or TRBV6-3 and TRBJ1-2, with D unresolved. Germline lookup yields CDR1 MNHEY and CDR2 SVGEGT. The CDR3 consists of 14 residues. V gave up 0 bases and J gave up 2 bases, with 7 bases separating them. The CDR3 sequence: CASSYSRMNYGYTF. The CDR3 DNA, read in part, is TGTGCCAGCAGTTACTCGCGGATGAACTATGGC.

A word on this clone: The read terminates 3 residues ahead of where the CDR3 ends, so the germline J gene completes it. V usage is TRBV20-1 and J usage is TRBJ2-3; D may be TRBD1 (7 bases). This CDR3 is 16 amino acids long. Germline CDR1 DFQATT, CDR2 SNEGSKA (reference sequence). Partial CDR3 DNA: TGCAGTGCTGCCGGCGAGCAGGGGGGTCGTTCGGAGACG. Its translation: CSAAGEQGGRSET. The full CDR3 protein reads CSAAGEQGGRSETQYF.

Turning to this clone: The read ends 3 residues shy of where the CDR3 ends; the end is completed using the germline J gene. This chain connects TRBV18 to TRBJ1-6; the D is unclear. The germline V gene has CDR1 KGHSH and CDR2 LQKENI. The CDR3 loop spans 13 amino acids. The V end was cut by 5 bases, the J end by 6 bases, with 8 bases between. This chain's CDR3 is CASSEQSNSPLHF. CDR3 bases read: TGTGCCAGCTCAGAACAGAGTAATTCACCC. The full variable domain, its missing parts supplied by reference TRBV18 and TRBJ1-6, is NAGVMQNPRHLVRRRGQEARLRCSPMKGHSHVYWYRQLPEEGLKFMVYLQKENIIDESGMPKERFSAEFPKEGPSILRIQQVVRGDSAAYFCASSEQSNSPLHFGNGTRLTVT.